This TCR beta chain stems from a study of Graves' ophthalmopathy and Graves' hyperthyroidism. General observations from the study: The 13-signature model separated ophthalmopathy from stable hyperthyroidism at 85% to 90% sensitivity and about 81% specificity. The blood repertoire also included most expanded thyroid clonotypes above 0.001 frequency.

The TCR beta CDR3 regions underwent amplification from RNA transcripts. RT-PCR with HTBI primers came first, then second-round multiplex PCR. TCRdb analysed the multiplex PCR reads with MiXCR anew, one entry per CDR3 protein. There are over a million distinct CDR3 sequences in the sample; roughly 35% occur only once, and roughly 11% lies in the top ten. As regards this clonotype: Its antigen is not identified.

The CDR3 runs 13 residues. The V and J ends lost 0 bases and 4 bases respectively, with 6 bases between them. Germline CDR1 is LNHNV and CDR2 is YYDKDF (reference sequence). Orbital computed tomography, together with clinical symptoms, serum thyroxine, TRAb and thyroid ultrasound, was used for diagnosis. The sequence came from an adult man with Graves' hyperthyroidism. The V call is TRBV15, the J call TRBJ1-2, with D maybe TRBD1 (5 bases). The sequencing input was peripheral blood or thyroid tissue (not recorded which). The CDR3 coding sequence is TGTGCCACCAGCAGAGAGGGGGGCTATGGCTACACCTTC. Translation: CATSREGGYGYTF.